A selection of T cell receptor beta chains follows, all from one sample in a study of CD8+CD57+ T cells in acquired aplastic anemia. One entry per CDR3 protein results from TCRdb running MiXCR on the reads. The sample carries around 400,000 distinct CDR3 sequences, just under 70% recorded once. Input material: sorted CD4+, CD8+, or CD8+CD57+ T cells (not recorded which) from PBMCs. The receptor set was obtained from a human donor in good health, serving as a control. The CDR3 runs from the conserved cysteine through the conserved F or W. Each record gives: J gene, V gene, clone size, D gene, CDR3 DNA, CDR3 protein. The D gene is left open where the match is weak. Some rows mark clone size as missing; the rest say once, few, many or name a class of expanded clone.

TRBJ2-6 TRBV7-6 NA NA TGTGCCAGCACCACTGTGGCCGGGGCCAACGTCCTGACTTTC CASTTVAGANVLTF
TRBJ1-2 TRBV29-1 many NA TGCAGCGTTGAAGACAACTATGGCTACACCTTC CSVEDNYGYTF
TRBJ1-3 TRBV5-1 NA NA TGCGCCAGCAGCGCGACTAGCGGGTCCTATGGAAACACCATATATTTT CASSATSGSYGNTIYF
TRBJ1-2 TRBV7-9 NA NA TGTGCCAGCGGCGCGGGGGAGCCGGGCTACACCTTC CASGAGEPGYTF
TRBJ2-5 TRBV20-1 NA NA TGCAGTGCTAGAACGTCGGAGTGGGGTCAAGAGACCCAGTACTTC CSARTSEWGQETQYF
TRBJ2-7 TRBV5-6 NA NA TGTGCCAGCACCCTCACAGCAGGCGTGCAGTACTTC CASTLTAGVQYF
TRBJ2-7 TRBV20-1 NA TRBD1 TGCAGTGCTACAGGACAGGGGGGAACGGTCGAGCAGTACTTC CSATGQGGTVEQYF
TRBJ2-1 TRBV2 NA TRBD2 TGTGCCAGCAGTGAACCCACTAGCGGGGGGGCTTACAATGAGCAGTTCTTC CASSEPTSGGAYNEQFF
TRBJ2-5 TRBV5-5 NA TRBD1 TGTGCCAGCAGACAGGGGGCCATCCAAGAGACCCAGTACTTC CASRQGAIQETQYF
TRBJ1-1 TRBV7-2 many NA TGTGCCAGCAGCTTACCAGAAAACACTGAAGCTTTCTTT CASSLPENTEAFF
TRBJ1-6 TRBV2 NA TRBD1 TGTGCCAGCAGCCACCGTGGACAGGTCAATTGTCCCCTCCACTTT CASSHRGQVNCPLHF
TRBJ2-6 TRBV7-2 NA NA TGTGCCAGCAGTGGAGGCGGCTTCTCTGGGGAGTACGTCCTGACTTTC CASSGGGFSGEYVLTF
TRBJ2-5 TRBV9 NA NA TGTGCCAGCAGCGCAGGAGGAGGAGAGAACCAGTACTTC CASSAGGGENQYF
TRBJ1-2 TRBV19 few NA TGTGCCAGTAGCCCCGGGACCGAGCGATATGGCTACACCTTC CASSPGTERYGYTF
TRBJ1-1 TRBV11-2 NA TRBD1 TGTGCCAGCAGCCCTATCAGGGGGCGAGAGAACACTGAAGCTTTCTTT CASSPIRGRENTEAFF
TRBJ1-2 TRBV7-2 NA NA TGCGCCAGCAGCCCTATACAAGGGAGATGGGGCGACTACACCTTC CASSPIQGRWGDYTF
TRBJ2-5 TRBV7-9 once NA TGTGCCAGCAGCCAGCAGGGAGTAGGCGAGACCGAGTACTTC CASSQQGVGETEYF
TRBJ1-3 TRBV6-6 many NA TGTGCCAGCAGTTACTTGGGGGACATCCATCGAAACACCATATATTTT CASSYLGDIHRNTIYF
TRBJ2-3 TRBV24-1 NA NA TGTGCCACCGGAGGGGCCGGCACAGATACGCAGTATTTT CATGGAGTDTQYF
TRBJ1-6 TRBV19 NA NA TGTGCCAGCAGTATTTGCACGTCAGCTGATTCACCCCTCCACTTT CASSICTSADSPLHF
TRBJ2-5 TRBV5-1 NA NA TGCGCCAGCAGCTTAAGCGTAGGTAGAGAGACCCAGTACTTC CASSLSVGRETQYF
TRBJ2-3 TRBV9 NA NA TGTGCCAGCAGCTCCCACGGGGGCGGCACAGATACGCAGTATTTT CASSSHGGGTDTQYF
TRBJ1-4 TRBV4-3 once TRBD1 TGCGCCAGCAGCTTCATAGGGACAGGGGGCGATGAAAAACTGTTTTTT CASSFIGTGGDEKLFF
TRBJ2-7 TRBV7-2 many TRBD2 TGTGCCAGCAGCTTAGATGGGGGGGGAGGCTACGAGCAGTACTTC CASSLDGGGGYEQYF
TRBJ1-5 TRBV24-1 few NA TGTGCCACCAGTGATTCGTGGGGTCCGGGACAGCCCCAGCATTTT CATSDSWGPGQPQHF
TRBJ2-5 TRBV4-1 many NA TGCGCCAGCAGCCAAGATCCCGGGGGTCAAGAGACCCAGTACTTC CASSQDPGGQETQYF
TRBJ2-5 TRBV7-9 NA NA TGTGCCAGGAGCTTAGACCGCCTGCCAGATACCCAGAACTTC CARSLDRLPDTQNF
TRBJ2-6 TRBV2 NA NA TGTGCCAGCAGTGAAGTATTTGGGGCCAACGCCCTGACTTTC CASSEVFGANALTF
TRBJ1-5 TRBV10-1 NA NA TGCGCCAGCAGTAGTGGCGGGATGGGGCAGCCCCAGCATTTT CASSSGGMGQPQHF
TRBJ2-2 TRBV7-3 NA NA TGTGCCAGCAGCTCAGAGAGGGGGGGGGGGACCGGGGAGCTGTTTTTT CASSSERGGGTGELFF
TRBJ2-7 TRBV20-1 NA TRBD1 TGCAGTGCGACGGACAGGGGAACATTCGAGCAGTACTTC CSATDRGTFEQYF
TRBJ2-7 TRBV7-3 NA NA TGTGCCAGCAGCTTGGATTACGGGAGCCAGTACGTGGAGTACTTC CASSLDYGSQYVEYF
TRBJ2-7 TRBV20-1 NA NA TGCAGTGCTAGTACGGGCTACGAGCAGTACGAGCAGTACTTC CSASTGYEQYEQYF
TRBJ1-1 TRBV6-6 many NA TGTGCCAGCAGTCCAGGGGATGGCGCTTTCTTT CASSPGDGAFF
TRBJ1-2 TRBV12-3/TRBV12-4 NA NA TGTGCCACCACCATGGAGGGGCTTGGCTATGGCTACACCTTC CATTMEGLGYGYTF
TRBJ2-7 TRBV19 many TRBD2 TGTGCCAGTAGTCGCGGGACTAGCGGGGCCTACGAGCAGTACTTC CASSRGTSGAYEQYF
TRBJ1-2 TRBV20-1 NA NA TGCAGTGCCAGGACTAGCGGGTACGAGCACACCTTC CSARTSGYEHTF
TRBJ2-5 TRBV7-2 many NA TGTGCCAGCAGCCCTAAGTCGGTCGAGACCCAGTACTTC CASSPKSVETQYF
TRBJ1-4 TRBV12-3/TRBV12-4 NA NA TGTGCCAGCAGTTTAGACGCGAATGAAAAACTGTTTTTT CASSLDANEKLFF
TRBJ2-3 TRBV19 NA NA TGTGCCAGTAGGCCGCGGATCACAGGTACGCGGTATTTT CASRPRITGTRYF
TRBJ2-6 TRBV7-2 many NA TGTGCCAGCAGCCTGCACTCGAGTGGGGCCAACGTCCTGACTTTC CASSLHSSGANVLTF
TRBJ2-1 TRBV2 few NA TGTGCCAGCAGTCCACAGGGCTGGTCCTACAATGAGCAGTTCTTC CASSPQGWSYNEQFF
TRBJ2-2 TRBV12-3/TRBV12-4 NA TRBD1 TGTGCCAGCAGCTTCATAAGACAGGGGATCACCGGGGAGCTGTTTTTT CASSFIRQGITGELFF
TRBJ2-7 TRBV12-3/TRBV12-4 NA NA TGCGCCAGCAGACCGGGACCAGCCTACGAGCAGTACTTC CASRPGPAYEQYF
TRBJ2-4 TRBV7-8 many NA TGTGCCAGCAGCTTAGTGGACACCGGAGCCAAAAACATTCAGTACTTC CASSLVDTGAKNIQYF
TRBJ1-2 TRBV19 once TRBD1 TGTGCCAGTAGTTACGGGACAGGGACTGACTATGGCTACACCTTC CASSYGTGTDYGYTF
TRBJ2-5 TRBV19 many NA TGTGCCAGTAGTATAGGGGGGGCCCACCAAGAGACCCAGTACTTC CASSIGGAHQETQYF
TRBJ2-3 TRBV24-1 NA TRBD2 TGTGCCACCAGTGATTCTGGACTAGCAGATACGCAGTATTTT CATSDSGLADTQYF
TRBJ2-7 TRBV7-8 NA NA TGTGCCAGCAGCCCTCCCGGGAACAGGGACTACGAGCAGTACTTC CASSPPGNRDYEQYF
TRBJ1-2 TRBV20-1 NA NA TGCAGTGCTAGAAGGCCTAGGGCCACAGATGGCTACACCTTC CSARRPRATDGYTF
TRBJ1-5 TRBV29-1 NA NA TGCAGCGTTGCGACAGGCCCTGGCCAGCCCCAGCATTTT CSVATGPGQPQHF